The table lists the clone carrying this TCR beta chain with a few counts. The target antigen is unknown. This sample is part of a study of metastatic and nonmetastatic thyroid tumors. Study in general: Malignant and benign thyroid patients had repertoires compared in peripheral blood and tumor or nodule tissue. General observations from the study: The study reportedly found significantly higher TCR beta diversity in malignant thyroid tumors than benign nodules, in blood and tumor.

Not a single patient had been given any form of treatment at any point before undergoing thyroid surgery. TCRdb re-processed the PCR reads through MiXCR. The sample records 30,000 to 35,000 clones, roughly 18% being singletons. The junction had 20 bases not matched to a gene; V was cut back by 3 bases and J by 13 bases. This CDR3 has 17 residues. Germline assignment: CDR1 KGHDR and CDR2 SFDVKD. This TCR was recovered from a female donor with papillary thyroid cancer or a benign thyroid nodule (not recorded which). Some clones in this sample may be carry-over from other donors' samples. The material sequenced was blood. The rearrangement uses TRBV24-1 and TRBJ2-1; 7 bases line up with TRBD1. CDR3 sequence reads: CATSDGTGTVAYNYQFF. DNA for the CDR3: TGTGCCACCAGTGATGGAACCGGGACAGTGGCCTACAATTATCAGTTCTTC.